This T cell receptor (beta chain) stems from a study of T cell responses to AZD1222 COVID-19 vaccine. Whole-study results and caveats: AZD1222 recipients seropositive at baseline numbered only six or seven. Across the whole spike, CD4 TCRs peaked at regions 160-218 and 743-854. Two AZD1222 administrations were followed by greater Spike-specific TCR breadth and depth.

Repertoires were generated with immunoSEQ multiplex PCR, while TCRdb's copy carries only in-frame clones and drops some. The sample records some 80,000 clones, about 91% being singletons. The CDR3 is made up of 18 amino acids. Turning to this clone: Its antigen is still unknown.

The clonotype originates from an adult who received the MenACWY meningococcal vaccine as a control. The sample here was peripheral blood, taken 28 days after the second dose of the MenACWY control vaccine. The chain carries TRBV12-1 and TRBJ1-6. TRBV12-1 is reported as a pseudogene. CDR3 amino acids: CASSFAREGLAYNSPLHF. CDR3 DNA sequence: TGTGCCAGCAGCTTTGCGCGGGAGGGACTAGCCTATAATTCACCCCTCCACTTT.